This is a list of T cell receptor beta chains from one sample in a study of shared clonotypes between healthy human individuals. Measured with immunoSEQ multiplex PCR; TCRdb has only the in-frame clones, and not every one. The sample gives 850,000 to 1,200,000 clones, around 74% of which show up once; 1.4% is in the top ten. The sequenced sample consisted of memory CD4+ T cells sorted from blood. Every receptor here comes from a man younger than 30 in good health. Each CDR3 is given with its conserved first and last residue. D genes are given only for firm matches. The size of a clone is reported for some rows only, either as once, few or many, or as a class for expanded clones.

j_gene: TRBJ1-2
abundance: .
v_gene: TRBV4-1
d_gene: .
CDR3nt: TGCGCCAGCAGCCAAGCGGGGTTCTATGGCTACACCTTC
CDR3aa: CASSQAGFYGYTF

j_gene: TRBJ1-2
abundance: .
v_gene: TRBV29-1
d_gene: TRBD1
CDR3nt: TGCAGCGTCTCTTCGGGGACAGGGGGCGCTGGCTATGGCTACACCTTC
CDR3aa: CSVSSGTGGAGYGYTF

j_gene: TRBJ2-1
abundance: .
v_gene: TRBV6-4
d_gene: TRBD2
CDR3nt: TGTGCCAGCAGTGACTCGAAGGAGCGGGGGGCCTACAATGAGCAGTTCTTC
CDR3aa: CASSDSKERGAYNEQFF

j_gene: TRBJ1-3
abundance: .
v_gene: TRBV11-2
d_gene: .
CDR3nt: TGTGCCAGCACCGGGGGGCTAGCGTTTACTGGAAACACCATATATTTT
CDR3aa: CASTGGLAFTGNTIYF

j_gene: TRBJ2-5
abundance: once
v_gene: TRBV2
d_gene: .
CDR3nt: TGTGCCAGCAGTGAAGAGGGGCGAGAGACCCAGTACTTC
CDR3aa: CASSEEGRETQYF

j_gene: TRBJ1-2
abundance: once
v_gene: TRBV5-4
d_gene: .
CDR3nt: TGTGCCAGCAGCTTGCAGGGGCCCTATGGCTACACCTTC
CDR3aa: CASSLQGPYGYTF

j_gene: TRBJ2-2
abundance: .
v_gene: TRBV27
d_gene: .
CDR3nt: TGTGCCAGCAGTTTAATTAGAGGCGGGGAGCTGTTTTTT
CDR3aa: CASSLIRGGELFF

j_gene: TRBJ2-1
abundance: few
v_gene: TRBV5-1
d_gene: TRBD2
CDR3nt: TGCGCCAGCAGCTTGGCGGGAGGAACCTACAATGAGCAGTTCTTC
CDR3aa: CASSLAGGTYNEQFF

j_gene: TRBJ2-1
abundance: once
v_gene: TRBV10-2
d_gene: .
CDR3nt: TGCGCCAGCAGTGAGTGGTCAGGGGCCCGGGGCAATGAGCAGTTCTTC
CDR3aa: CASSEWSGARGNEQFF

j_gene: TRBJ2-3
abundance: .
v_gene: TRBV6-1
d_gene: TRBD2
CDR3nt: TGTGCCAGCAGTGAAAGGCCCGGGACTAGCCAACCCTCCCGGCCAGATACGCAGTATTTT
CDR3aa: CASSERPGTSQPSRPDTQYF

j_gene: TRBJ2-1
abundance: .
v_gene: TRBV5-4
d_gene: TRBD2
CDR3nt: TGTGCCAGCAGCTTGGAAACTAGCGGGGGAAATGAGCAGTTCTTC
CDR3aa: CASSLETSGGNEQFF

j_gene: TRBJ1-5
abundance: .
v_gene: TRBV2
d_gene: .
CDR3nt: TGTGCCAGCAGTGTTTTGTCAGGGTTTGGCAATCAGCCCCAGCATTTT
CDR3aa: CASSVLSGFGNQPQHF

j_gene: TRBJ2-5
abundance: .
v_gene: TRBV5-4
d_gene: TRBD2
CDR3nt: TGTGCCAGCAGCCCCGGGGGGCAAGAGACCCAGTACTTC
CDR3aa: CASSPGGQETQYF

j_gene: TRBJ2-2
abundance: .
v_gene: TRBV2
d_gene: .
CDR3nt: TGTGCCAGCAGCGCCGAGGTGGGGCTCAACGCCGGGGAGCTGTTTTTT
CDR3aa: CASSAEVGLNAGELFF

j_gene: TRBJ2-7
abundance: many
v_gene: TRBV13
d_gene: TRBD2
CDR3nt: TGTGCCAGCAGCCTCGCCCGGACTAGCGGGAGGGCCGGTGGAGGCTACGAGCAGTACTTC
CDR3aa: CASSLARTSGRAGGGYEQYF

j_gene: TRBJ1-1
abundance: .
v_gene: TRBV5-1
d_gene: .
CDR3nt: TGCGCCAGCAGCGGAGGACGGACTATGAACACTGAAGCTTTCTTT
CDR3aa: CASSGGRTMNTEAFF

j_gene: TRBJ2-7
abundance: .
v_gene: TRBV5-1
d_gene: TRBD1
CDR3nt: TGCGCCAGCAGCTCCGGGACAGGGGTTTCGGAGCAGTACTTC
CDR3aa: CASSSGTGVSEQYF

j_gene: TRBJ1-4
abundance: .
v_gene: TRBV5-1
d_gene: TRBD1
CDR3nt: TGCGCCAGCAGCTTGGGTGCAGGGGGCAGGGAAAAACTGTTTTTT
CDR3aa: CASSLGAGGREKLFF

j_gene: TRBJ1-5
abundance: .
v_gene: TRBV6-6
d_gene: TRBD1
CDR3nt: TGTGCCAGCACCGACGACAGGGTCGGCAATCAGCCCCAGCATTTT
CDR3aa: CASTDDRVGNQPQHF

j_gene: TRBJ1-5
abundance: .
v_gene: TRBV25-1
d_gene: TRBD1
CDR3nt: TGTGCCAGCAGTCCCGGGACAGGGGGCAATCAGCCCCAGCATTTT
CDR3aa: CASSPGTGGNQPQHF

j_gene: TRBJ2-2
abundance: .
v_gene: TRBV5-1
d_gene: .
CDR3nt: TGCGCCAGCAGCCCTAGAGATAGCGGCTTGAACACCGGGGAGCTGTTTTTT
CDR3aa: CASSPRDSGLNTGELFF

j_gene: TRBJ1-6
abundance: .
v_gene: TRBV6-5
d_gene: .
CDR3nt: TGTGCCAGCAGCCCGACTGGGCTAGGTTCACCCCTCCACTTT
CDR3aa: CASSPTGLGSPLHF

j_gene: TRBJ1-2
abundance: .
v_gene: TRBV7-9
d_gene: TRBD1
CDR3nt: TGTGCCAGCAGCCGTACCCAGGGACAGGGGTACTATGGCTACACCTTC
CDR3aa: CASSRTQGQGYYGYTF

j_gene: TRBJ2-1
abundance: .
v_gene: TRBV11-2
d_gene: .
CDR3nt: TGTGCCAGCAGCCTCCGATCGGCGGGGTACAATGAGCAGTTCTTC
CDR3aa: CASSLRSAGYNEQFF

j_gene: TRBJ2-7
abundance: .
v_gene: TRBV7-2
d_gene: .
CDR3nt: TGTGCCAGCAGCTTAGGACTAGGGGGCTCCTACGAGCAGTACTTC
CDR3aa: CASSLGLGGSYEQYF

j_gene: TRBJ2-1
abundance: .
v_gene: TRBV7-2
d_gene: .
CDR3nt: TGTGCCAGCAGCTCACGGTCCAATGAGCAGTTCTTC
CDR3aa: CASSSRSNEQFF

j_gene: TRBJ1-5
abundance: .
v_gene: TRBV28
d_gene: .
CDR3nt: TGTGCCAGCAGTTCTCACGTCGGGGCCCATTCGCCCCAGCATTTT
CDR3aa: CASSSHVGAHSPQHF

j_gene: TRBJ1-1
abundance: .
v_gene: TRBV5-5
d_gene: .
CDR3nt: TGTGCCAGCAGCTTGGTAAGAACTGAAGCTTTCTTT
CDR3aa: CASSLVRTEAFF

j_gene: TRBJ2-3
abundance: .
v_gene: TRBV27
d_gene: .
CDR3nt: TGTGCCAGCCACCCCACGTGGGGCACAGATACGCAGTATTTT
CDR3aa: CASHPTWGTDTQYF

j_gene: TRBJ1-6
abundance: .
v_gene: TRBV6-1
d_gene: TRBD1
CDR3nt: TGTGCCAGCAGTGAGGACAGGGGGCTTTCACCCCTCCACTTT
CDR3aa: CASSEDRGLSPLHF

j_gene: TRBJ1-1
abundance: .
v_gene: TRBV30
d_gene: .
CDR3nt: TGTGCCTACACCAGGGTAAGCACTGAAGCTTTCTTT
CDR3aa: CAYTRVSTEAFF

j_gene: TRBJ2-7
abundance: few
v_gene: TRBV30
d_gene: .
CDR3nt: TGTGCCTGGAGTGTACAGGCGGGCGAGCAGTACTTC
CDR3aa: CAWSVQAGEQYF

j_gene: TRBJ2-5
abundance: .
v_gene: TRBV5-1
d_gene: .
CDR3nt: TGCGCCAGCAGCTTGGGCGACAGGCCATCCCAAGAGACCCAGTACTTC
CDR3aa: CASSLGDRPSQETQYF

j_gene: TRBJ2-2
abundance: few
v_gene: TRBV5-1
d_gene: .
CDR3nt: TGCGCCAGCAGCTTTGCGGCTAACACCGGGGAGCTGTTTTTT
CDR3aa: CASSFAANTGELFF

j_gene: TRBJ1-1
abundance: .
v_gene: TRBV10-1
d_gene: TRBD1
CDR3nt: TGCGCCAGCAGTGGGGGGACAGGGGGCTACGGCACTGAAGCTTTCTTT
CDR3aa: CASSGGTGGYGTEAFF

j_gene: TRBJ1-1
abundance: .
v_gene: TRBV7-9
d_gene: TRBD1
CDR3nt: TGTGCCAGCAGCCCGGGACAGGGGATCCGGGAAGCTTTCTTT
CDR3aa: CASSPGQGIREAFF

j_gene: TRBJ2-2
abundance: .
v_gene: TRBV11-2
d_gene: TRBD2
CDR3nt: TGTGCCAGCAGCGCTCGTCTAGCGGGTACCGGGGAGCTGTTTTTT
CDR3aa: CASSARLAGTGELFF

j_gene: TRBJ1-5
abundance: .
v_gene: TRBV18
d_gene: .
CDR3nt: TGTGCCAGCTCCTCAGTACAGATTAGCAATCAGCCCCAGCATTTT
CDR3aa: CASSSVQISNQPQHF

j_gene: TRBJ2-1
abundance: once
v_gene: TRBV7-2
d_gene: .
CDR3nt: TGTGCCAGCAGCTTAGCGGGAGTTCTCAATGAGCAGTTCTTC
CDR3aa: CASSLAGVLNEQFF

j_gene: TRBJ1-2
abundance: .
v_gene: TRBV5-1
d_gene: .
CDR3nt: TGCGCCAGCAGCCCGGTTCCTAACTATGGCTACACCTTC
CDR3aa: CASSPVPNYGYTF

j_gene: TRBJ1-3
abundance: few
v_gene: TRBV30
d_gene: TRBD1
CDR3nt: TGTGCCTGGAGTACGGGACAGTCTGGAAACACCATATATTTT
CDR3aa: CAWSTGQSGNTIYF

j_gene: TRBJ1-2
abundance: .
v_gene: TRBV19
d_gene: .
CDR3nt: TGTGCCAGTAGTATGGGGACGCGATTAAACTATGGCTACACCTTC
CDR3aa: CASSMGTRLNYGYTF

j_gene: TRBJ1-4
abundance: .
v_gene: TRBV2
d_gene: .
CDR3nt: TGTGCCAGCAAGGTCAGCTCAACTAATGAAAAACTGTTTTTT
CDR3aa: CASKVSSTNEKLFF

j_gene: TRBJ2-1
abundance: .
v_gene: TRBV2
d_gene: TRBD2
CDR3nt: TGTGCCAGTTCGGGAGCGGGGGGCCCCTACAATGAGCAGTTCTTC
CDR3aa: CASSGAGGPYNEQFF

j_gene: TRBJ1-3
abundance: .
v_gene: TRBV5-1
d_gene: .
CDR3nt: TGCGCCAGCAGCTTAGAACAGACAGGAAACACCATATATTTT
CDR3aa: CASSLEQTGNTIYF

j_gene: TRBJ2-1
abundance: .
v_gene: TRBV5-4
d_gene: TRBD2
CDR3nt: TGTGCCAGCAGCTTGGGAGCAGGGCTAGCGGGGGGAGGAAATGAGCAGTTCTTC
CDR3aa: CASSLGAGLAGGGNEQFF

j_gene: TRBJ2-4
abundance: .
v_gene: TRBV5-4
d_gene: TRBD2
CDR3nt: TGTGCCAGCAGCTTGGGTGCTAGCGGGGGGGCCTGGGGCATTCAGTACTTC
CDR3aa: CASSLGASGGAWGIQYF

j_gene: TRBJ1-2
abundance: .
v_gene: TRBV5-1
d_gene: .
CDR3nt: TGCGCCAGCAGCCCGGTGGGACCTGGGCATGGCTACACCTTC
CDR3aa: CASSPVGPGHGYTF

j_gene: TRBJ2-2
abundance: .
v_gene: TRBV19
d_gene: .
CDR3nt: TGTGCCAGTAGGCCCCCCGGAGGGACTGGGGAGCTGTTTTTT
CDR3aa: CASRPPGGTGELFF

j_gene: TRBJ1-6
abundance: few
v_gene: TRBV11-1
d_gene: .
CDR3nt: TGTGCCAGCAGCCTGCTAGACTCCTATAATTCACCCCTCCACTTT
CDR3aa: CASSLLDSYNSPLHF